Listed below are T cell receptor beta chains from one sample, sequenced in a study of cytomegalovirus exposure and HLA in healthy donors. Libraries were prepared by immunoSEQ multiplex PCR; TCRdb keeps only in-frame clonotypes and omits some of them. Here the sample spans some 93,000 clones, 70% to 85% being singletons. The sequenced sample was PBMCs. These receptors were collected from a man aged 45-65 years in good health and CMV-seronegative. The CDR3 runs from the conserved cysteine through the conserved F or W. A D gene is named only where the DNA matches it firmly. Size tells how often a clone was seen (once, few, many) or the class of an expanded clone, and some rows leave it out.

>TRBV6-6|TRBJ1-2|-|14|-
CASSSWTASYGYTF
TGTGCCAGCAGTTCTTGGACAGCCTCCTATGGCTACACCTTC
>TRBV5-4|TRBJ2-5|once|13|TRBD2
CASSLMGEGTQYF
TGTGCCAGCAGCTTGATGGGGGAGGGGACCCAGTACTTC
>TRBV19|TRBJ2-3|-|17|-
CASSIRDTPSGTDTQYF
TGTGCCAGTAGTATCCGGGACACCCCATCTGGCACAGATACGCAGTATTTT
>TRBV10-3|TRBJ2-7|-|15|TRBD2
CAISEVGGLADEQYF
TGTGCCATCAGCGAAGTAGGGGGACTAGCGGACGAGCAGTACTTC
>TRBV15|TRBJ2-5|-|14|-
CATTIDRYQETQYF
TGTGCCACCACCATTGACAGGTACCAAGAGACCCAGTACTTC
>TRBV7-3|TRBJ2-2|-|15|-
CASSLAASATGELFF
TGTGCCAGCAGCTTAGCGGCTAGCGCTACCGGGGAGCTGTTTTTT
>TRBV19|TRBJ1-3|-|15|-
CASSLGKAPGNTIYF
TGTGCCAGTAGCCTCGGGAAGGCGCCTGGAAACACCATATATTTT
>TRBV9|TRBJ2-2|once|15|TRBD2
CASSRAGSNTGELFF
TGTGCCAGCAGCCGAGCGGGGTCGAACACCGGGGAGCTGTTTTTT
>TRBV21-1|TRBJ1-1|-|17|-
CASSKGGSLVGRSGAFF
TGTGCCAGCAGCAAAGGGGGAAGTTTAGTAGGGAGGTCTGGGGCTTTCTTT
>TRBV27|TRBJ2-3|-|13|TRBD2
CASALAGEDTQYF
TGTGCCAGTGCCCTAGCGGGGGAAGATACGCAGTATTTT